The 26 T cell receptor beta chains presented below share a single source sample, sequenced in a study of cytomegalovirus exposure and HLA in healthy donors (dated by TCRdb to the late 2010s). The library was made by the immunoSEQ multiplex PCR assay. The multiplex PCR relied on a mix of 60 forward primers for TCR Vbeta segments and 13 reverse primers for TCR Jbeta segments. TCRdb limited this immuneACCESS table to in-frame rearrangements with V and J called. A share of clones is missing; checked studies link under half to unresolved V genes, and the rest is unexplained. The sample table records 90,000 to 110,000 clones; 80% of these occur just once. Jointly, the top ten make up approximately 6.9% of the sample. What was sequenced was PBMCs. The receptors were gathered from a man aged 25-45 years in good health and CMV-seropositive.

This sequence joins TRBV13 and TRBJ2-7; tentative D call: TRBD1 (6 bases). CDR1 is PRHDT and CDR2 is FYEKMQ in the germline V gene (reference sequence). There are 13 residues in the CDR3. The germline V and J ends were trimmed by 3 bases and 3 bases, with 9 bases remaining between them. CDR3 bases: TGTGCCAGCAGCTTCCCAGGGGACTACGAGCAGTACTTC. This translates into CASSFPGDYEQYF.

The V and J genes are TRBV18 and TRBJ1-4; possible D gene TRBD1, 6 bases. The CDR3 spans 14 residues. Germline V lookup: CDR1 KGHSH, CDR2 LQKENI. V lost 3 bases and J 7 bases, leaving 12 bases between the germline ends. The CDR3 bases are TGTGCCAGCTCACCGTCAGGGGTTGGTGAAAAACTGTTTTTT. Amino acid sequence: CASSPSGVGEKLFF.

V is TRBV4-2 and J is TRBJ2-7, with 8 positions matching TRBD2. The CDR3 sequence is 15 residues long. The V segment lost 4 bases and the J segment 2 bases; nucleotides outside the gene matches: 7. Germline V lookup: CDR1 LGHNA, CDR2 YNFKEQ. As DNA, the CDR3 is TGTGCCAGCAGCCGGGGCGCGGGGGGCACCTACGAGCAGTACTTC. This translates into CASSRGAGGTYEQYF.

J is TRBJ1-2 and V is TRBV5-1; no reliable D call. The V gene's germline CDR1 is SGHRS and CDR2 YFSETQ. The germline V and J ends were trimmed by 4 bases and 6 bases, with 10 bases remaining between them. This CDR3 has 12 residues. This CDR3 is CASSPGGDGYTF. The CDR3 DNA is TGCGCCAGCAGCCCTGGCGGGGATGGCTACACCTTC.

The V call is TRBV19, the J call TRBJ1-2; D is uncertain. CDR1 and CDR2 from the germline V gene are LNHDA and SQIVND (reference sequence). The CDR3 totals 13 residues. V lost 3 bases and J lost 4, with 9 bases in between. CDR3 protein: CASSIRLSYGYTF. The DNA of the CDR3 is TGTGCCAGTAGTATCAGACTGAGCTATGGCTACACCTTC.

The chain couples TRBV6-5 to TRBJ1-1, with a weak D call TRBD1 (6 bases). Trimming removed 0 bases from V and 4 bases from J, with 12 bases in between. Germline CDR1 MNHEY, CDR2 SVGAGI. This CDR3 is 15 amino acids long. The CDR3 DNA sequence: TGTGCCAGCAGTTACTCGCGGGGGGCGGGCACTGAAGCTTTCTTT. Translated, it gives CASSYSRGAGTEAFF.

The V call is TRBV7-8, the J call TRBJ1-1, with 7 bases matching TRBD1. This CDR3 contains 14 residues. CDR1 and CDR2 (germline): SGHVS, FQNEAQ. Losses at the gene ends were 5 bases for V and 0 bases for J; bases not matched to a gene: 3. DNA for the CDR3: TGTGCCAGCAGCCAGGGGGGACTGAACACTGAAGCTTTCTTT. Translating it yields CASSQGGLNTEAFF.

J is TRBJ2-4 and V is TRBV19; the D gene is possibly TRBD1 (6 bases). This CDR3 has 13 amino acids. The germline V gene encodes CDR1 LNHDA and CDR2 SQIVND (reference sequence). The V end was cut by 6 bases, the J end by 0 bases, with 6 bases between. CDR3 DNA: TGTGCCAGTAGACAGGGAGCCAAAAACATTCAGTACTTC. It translates to CASRQGAKNIQYF.

This chain uses TRBV9 with TRBJ2-2; TRBD2 matches 8 bases. V was clipped by 3 bases and J by 4 bases; unmatched bases: 11. The CDR3 runs 17 residues. In germline, CDR1 is SGDLS, CDR2 YYNGEE. This chain's CDR3 is CASSAPSAGAITGELFF. As DNA, the CDR3 is TGTGCCAGCAGCGCCCCCTCAGCGGGGGCGATCACCGGGGAGCTGTTTTTT.

This clone turned up a few times. The chain employs TRBV6-5 and TRBJ2-7, with 9 bases fitting TRBD1. This CDR3 comprises 13 residues. J gave up 6 bases and V 6 bases, and 6 bases lay outside the gene matches. Germline CDR1 MNHEY, CDR2 SVGAGI. CDR3 nucleotides: TGTGCCAGCAGGCGGGGACAGGGTGGCGAGCAGTACTTC. Protein sequence: CASRRGQGGEQYF.

V is TRBV5-1 and J is TRBJ1-1; D is unresolved. The CDR3 is made up of 13 amino acids. Germline-derived CDR1 and CDR2 are SGHRS and YFSETQ. V was trimmed by 4 bases and J by 0 bases, leaving 7 bases between them. The chain's CDR3 is CASSETLNTEAFF. In nucleotides, the CDR3 is TGCGCCAGCAGCGAGACATTGAACACTGAAGCTTTCTTT.

This clone came up a few times. The chain joins TRBV29-1 to TRBJ1-1; D uncertain. Germline CDR1 reads SQVTM; CDR2 reads ANQGSEA. V lost 4 bases, J lost 4 bases, and 7 bases lay in between. There are 11 residues in the CDR3. CDR3 sequence: CSVAQITEAFF. CDR3 bases: TGCAGCGTTGCTCAGATCACTGAAGCTTTCTTT.

V is TRBV2 and J is TRBJ1-6; D is ambiguous. This CDR3 has 13 amino acids. Germline V gene data show CDR1 as SNHLY and CDR2 as FYNNEI. Trimming left V 2 bases short and J 8 bases short, with 7 bases between. In DNA, the CDR3 is TGTGCCAGCAGTGAAAATCCTGATTCACCCCTCCACTTT. It specifies CASSENPDSPLHF.

The gene calls are TRBV30 and TRBJ1-4; 9 nucleotides align to TRBD1. Unmatched junction bases numbered 7, after V lost 1 base and J lost 13 bases. Germline CDR1 reads GTSNPN; CDR2 reads SVGIG (reference sequence). The CDR3 has 13 residues. As DNA, the CDR3 is TGTGCCTGGAGTGCCCAGACAGGGGGTATACTGTTTTTT. This codes for CAWSAQTGGILFF.

The chain combines TRBV5-4 with TRBJ2-7; 8 positions agree with TRBD1. This CDR3 comprises 16 residues. V trimming: 1 base; J trimming: 2 bases; junction bases outside the gene matches: 8. Germline lookup yields CDR1 SGHNT and CDR2 YYREEE (reference sequence). The CDR3 DNA reads as TGTGCCAGCAGCTTGCACCAGGGGGCGTCAGCCTACGAGCAGTACTTC. Translated: CASSLHQGASAYEQYF. Filled out from reference TRBV5-4 and TRBJ2-7, the complete variable domain reads ETGVTQSPTHLIKTRGQQVTLRCSSQSGHNTVSWYQQALGQGPQFIFQYYREEENGRGNFPPRFSGLQFPNYSSELNVNALELDDSALYLCASSLHQGASAYEQYFGPGTRLTVT.

This clone has a single count. The gene calls are TRBV5-1 and TRBJ1-1; possible D gene TRBD1, 6 bases. Germline V gene sequence: CDR1 SGHRS, CDR2 YFSETQ. Trimming took 9 bases from V and 1 from J, leaving 25 bases between them. This CDR3 is 17 amino acids long. The CDR3 DNA reads TGCGCCACCCATCCTTGGGGGGGGGCTGGCGGGAACACTGAAGCTTTCTTT. Residues: CATHPWGGAGGNTEAFF.

This chain joins TRBV4-1 and TRBJ1-5; TRBD1 matches at 7 bases. Germline CDR1 MGHRA, CDR2 YSYEKL. This CDR3 is built from 16 residues. Trimming removed 3 bases from V and 3 bases from J; junction bases left unmatched: 8. The CDR3 DNA reads as TGCGCCAGCAGCCAGGGTCCGGGACAGCACAATCAGCCCCAGCATTTT. This encodes CASSQGPGQHNQPQHF.

V gene TRBV18 combines with J gene TRBJ1-5; TRBD1 agrees at 8 bases. This CDR3 is built from 14 residues. V gave up 3 bases and J gave up 5 bases; unmatched junction bases: 3. Germline V gives CDR1 KGHSH, CDR2 LQKENI. CDR3 in DNA: TGTGCCAGCTCACCGGACAGGGAGGATCAGCCCCAGCATTTT. This translates into CASSPDREDQPQHF.

This chain links TRBV5-1 with TRBJ1-2, with D unclear. Germline lookup yields CDR1 SGHRS and CDR2 YFSETQ. The CDR3 has 14 amino acids. V lost 0 bases and J lost 9, with 15 bases in between. CDR3 DNA: TGCGCCAGCAGCTTGGGGCCGGAGGAGTTTAGCTACACCTTC. The encoded protein is CASSLGPEEFSYTF.

This clone was picked up a small number of times. The CDR3 sequence is CASSLTGMNTEAFF. The CDR3 bases are TGTGCCAGCAGCTTGACAGGGATGAACACTGAAGCTTTCTTT. This chain uses TRBV5-5 with TRBJ1-1, with D perhaps TRBD1 (6 bases). The V end was cut by 1 base, the J end by 0 bases, with 7 bases between. CDR1 SGHKS and CDR2 YYEKEE come from the germline V gene (reference sequence). This CDR3 region has 14 residues.

This clone was seen more than once but under ten times. The chain couples TRBV5-6 to TRBJ2-5; D unresolved. From germline, CDR1 is SGHDT and CDR2 YYEEEE. The length of the CDR3 is 13 residues. V lost 2 bases to trimming and J lost 2 bases, with 7 bases between them. The CDR3 loop is CASSFWAQETQYF. CDR3 nucleotides: TGTGCCAGCAGCTTCTGGGCTCAAGAGACCCAGTACTTC.

The chain joins TRBV29-1 to TRBJ1-3; TRBD1 might be the D (5 bases). The V end was cut by 6 bases, the J end by 0 bases, with 9 bases between. This CDR3 spans 13 amino acids. The V gene's germline CDR1 is SQVTM and CDR2 ANQGSEA. The DNA of the CDR3 is TGCAGCGTCCCTGACAGCTCTGGAAACACCATATATTTT. Its translation: CSVPDSSGNTIYF. The complete variable domain, with remaining parts taken from reference TRBV29-1 and TRBJ1-3, reads SAVISQKPSRDICQRGTSLTIQCQVDSQVTMMFWYRQQPGQSLTLIATANQGSEATYESGFVIDKFPISRPNLTFSTLTVSNMSPEDSSIYLCSVPDSSGNTIYFGEGSWLTVV.

The rearrangement joins TRBV18 to TRBJ1-2; TRBD1 aligns across 12 bases. This CDR3 comprises 17 residues. Germline trimming cut 1 base from V and 4 bases from J; bases unmatched to any gene: 7. From germline, CDR1 is KGHSH and CDR2 LQKENI. The CDR3 nucleotides are TGTGCCAGCTCACCACGGGACAGGGGGCGACATAGCTATGGCTACACCTTC. Encoded protein: CASSPRDRGRHSYGYTF.

This clone was counted between two and nine times. The J gene is TRBJ1-3, the V gene TRBV5-1; weak D call: TRBD1 (6 bases). Germline loops: CDR1 SGHRS, CDR2 YFSETQ. The CDR3 length is 15 residues. V was clipped by 1 base and J by 2 bases, with 10 bases between them. The CDR3 sequence: CASSLTGSTGNTIYF. The DNA of the CDR3 is TGCGCCAGCAGCTTGACAGGGTCTACTGGAAACACCATATATTTT.

The V call is TRBV4-3, the J call TRBJ1-1, with a possible D match to TRBD1 (5 bases). CDR1 is LGHNA and CDR2 is YSLEER in the germline V gene. The CDR3 is made up of 13 amino acids. Trimming took 1 base from V and 6 from J, leaving 9 bases between them. The CDR3 protein is CASSQAGGAEAFF. The CDR3 DNA follows: TGCGCCAGCAGCCAAGCGGGGGGGGCTGAAGCTTTCTTT.

The rearrangement links TRBV5-1 to TRBJ2-6; D is uncertain. This CDR3 is built from 17 residues. Germline values: CDR1 SGHRS, CDR2 YFSETQ. V lost 3 bases and J lost 0, with 13 bases in between. Written as DNA, the CDR3 is TGCGCCAGCAGCTCTAGAGGTTTGTCCTCTGGGGCCAACGTCCTGACTTTC. It translates to CASSSRGLSSGANVLTF.